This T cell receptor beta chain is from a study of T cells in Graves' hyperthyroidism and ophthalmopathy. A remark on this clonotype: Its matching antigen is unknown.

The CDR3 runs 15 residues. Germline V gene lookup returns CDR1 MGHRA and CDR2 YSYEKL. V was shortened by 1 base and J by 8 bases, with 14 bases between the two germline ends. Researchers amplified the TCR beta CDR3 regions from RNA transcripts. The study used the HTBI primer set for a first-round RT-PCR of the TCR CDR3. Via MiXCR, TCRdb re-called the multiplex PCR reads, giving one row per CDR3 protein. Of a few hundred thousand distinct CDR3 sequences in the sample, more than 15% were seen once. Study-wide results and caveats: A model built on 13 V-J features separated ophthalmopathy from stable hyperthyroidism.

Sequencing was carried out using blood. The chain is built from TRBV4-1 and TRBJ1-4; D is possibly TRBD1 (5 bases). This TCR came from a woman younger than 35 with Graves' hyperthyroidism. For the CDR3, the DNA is TGCGCCAGCAGCCAAGCAGGAGGGGCGGGGGAAAAACTGTTTTTT. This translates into CASSQAGGAGEKLFF.